This T cell receptor beta chain was retrieved from a study of graft-versus-host responses after intestinal transplantation. Study-level background: Recipients were all induced with anti-thymocyte globulin, then given tacrolimus and steroids for roughly three years.

The CDR3 extends over 15 amino acids. From germline, CDR1 is SNHLY and CDR2 FYNNEI. Trimming shortened V by 4 bases and J by 0 bases, and 11 bases separated the two germline ends. Clones were read by immunoSEQ multiplex PCR, and TCRdb kept only the in-frame ones, dropping some. The sample records 13,000 or so clones, around four fifths being singletons. The chain is built from TRBV2 and TRBJ2-3; D gene unclear. Specimen: PBMCs, collected after intestinal transplantation. The clonotype originates from a human patient who received an intestinal transplant, so some T cells may come from the graft donor. DNA for the CDR3: TGTGCCAGCAGTGTGGACGGGTCTAGCACAGATACGCAGTATTTT. This translates into CASSVDGSSTDTQYF.